What follows is one T cell receptor (beta chain) and its context. This sample is part of a study of shared clonotypes between healthy human individuals. Trimming at V came to 5 bases and at J to 3 bases, leaving 11 bases not matched to a gene. The V gene's germline CDR1 is SGDLS and CDR2 YYNGEE. The CDR3 totals 16 residues. Measured with immunoSEQ multiplex PCR; TCRdb has only the in-frame clones, and not every one. The sample yields around 2.5 million clones, under 95% seen once. This receptor was identified in a man aged 18 to 29 in good health. Some clones in this sample may be carry-over from other donors' samples. This sequence joins TRBV9 and TRBJ2-3, with 8 nucleotides matching TRBD1. Source material: naive CD4+ T cells from PBMCs. Subset meaning: CD45RA+ positively selected. The CDR3 region has the DNA TGTGCCAGCAGTCTTAGGGCAGGGGGCGGTACAGATACGCAGTATTTT. Protein sequence: CASSLRAGGGTDTQYF. Filled out from reference TRBV9 and TRBJ2-3, the complete variable domain reads DSGVTQTPKHLITATGQRVTLRCSPRSGDLSVYWYQQSLDQGLQFLIQYYNGEERAKGNILERFSAQQFPDLHSELNLSSLELGDSALYFCASSLRAGGGTDTQYFGPGTRLTVL.